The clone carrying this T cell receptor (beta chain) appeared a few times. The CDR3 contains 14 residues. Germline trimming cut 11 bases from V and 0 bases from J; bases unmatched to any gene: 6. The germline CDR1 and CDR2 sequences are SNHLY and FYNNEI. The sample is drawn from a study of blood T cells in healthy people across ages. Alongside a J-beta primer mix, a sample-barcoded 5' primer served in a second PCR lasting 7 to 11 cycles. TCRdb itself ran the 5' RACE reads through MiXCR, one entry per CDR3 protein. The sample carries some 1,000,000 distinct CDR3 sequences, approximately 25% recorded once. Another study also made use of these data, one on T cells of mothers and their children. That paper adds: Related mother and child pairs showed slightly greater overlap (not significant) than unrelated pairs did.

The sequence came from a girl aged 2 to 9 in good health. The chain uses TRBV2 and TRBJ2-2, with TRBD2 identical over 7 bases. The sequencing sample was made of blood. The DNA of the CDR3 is TGTGCCGCGCTCAGCGGGGCGAACACCGGGGAGCTGTTTTTT. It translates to CAALSGANTGELFF.